This paragraph reports one TCR beta chain. Its specificity is unknown. Per the germline V gene, CDR1 is ENHRY and CDR2 is SYGVKD. There are 15 residues in the CDR3. J lost 2 bases, V lost 4 bases, and 6 bases had no gene match. Primers for the PCR totalled 60 Vbeta and 13 Jbeta. This table comes from immunoSEQ multiplex PCR, and its TCRdb copy is limited to in-frame clones, with some not included. The sample has 150,000 to 200,000 clones; around four fifths are singletons. This sample is part of a study of cytomegalovirus exposure and HLA in healthy donors. As for the study in general: Out of 398 genotyped donors, 81% belonged to the Caucasian-associated ancestry cluster.

Overall study results and limits: A later analysis reported that several of the most significant clusters appeared to be linked to common viral pathogens, among them Epstein-Barr virus. Specificity of a few CMV-associated chains for CMV antigens was verified in vitro. Researchers reported in a later analysis that a missense DCLRE1C variant was tied to TCR beta V- and J-gene trimming.

V usage is TRBV10-3 and J usage is TRBJ2-3; TRBD2 matches 7 bases. Sequenced material: PBMCs. The receptor was derived from a man younger than 35 in good health and CMV-seronegative. The CDR3 spells CAISGLADLTDTQYF. Here the CDR3 DNA reads TGTGCCATCAGTGGGCTAGCGGACCTCACAGATACGCAGTATTTT.